This T cell receptor (beta chain) was retrieved from a study of blood T cell repertoires in COVID-19. Study information: Sites across the United States, Italy and Spain contributed samples from acute and convalescent COVID-19. T cells, B-cell-depleted T cells, or PBMCs supplied cDNA or gDNA.

Original processing notes: Researchers report that nucleated cell counts were estimated from reference gene primer amplification. Profiled with immunoSEQ multiplex PCR; TCRdb holds only in-frame clones, not every one. V and J calls plus clone size are reproduced from that table; the DNA served to infer D and trimming. The data show about 46,000 clones, approximately 90% seen once. The CDR3 has 15 residues. V lost 0 bases and J lost 7, with 10 bases in between. Germline-derived CDR1 and CDR2 are MNHNY and SVGAGI (reference sequence). V gene TRBV6-6 combines with J gene TRBJ1-6; D is uncertain. The TCR originated in a man aged 50 to 60 with active COVID-19. The sequenced sample consisted of peripheral blood. The CDR3 DNA reads TGTGCCAGCAGTTACTCATCGACGGGGAATTCACCCCTCCACTTT. Translated, it gives CASSYSSTGNSPLHF.